The TCR beta chain under discussion was sequenced for a study of T-cell reconstitution after alpha-beta-depleted transplantation in children. Germline CDR1 reads SGHKS; CDR2 reads YYEKEE (reference sequence). The CDR3 sequence is 15 residues long. With 1 base removed from V and 3 bases from J, the gap between germline ends came to 11 bases. Unique molecular identifiers were incorporated when the TCRbeta library was constructed. One entry per CDR3 protein, called by TCRdb with MiXCR from the PCR reads. Among about 72,000 distinct CDR3 sequences listed, about 7.3% were seen once. The table lists this clonotype with many counts.

The sequenced sample was PBMCs from the stem cell graft donor, obtained from the stem cell graft. The clonotype originates from a human donor who donated a stem cell graft to a child with acute lymphoblastic leukemia. The chain links TRBV5-5 to TRBJ1-5, with D hard to call. This chain's CDR3 is CASSLYRGPNQPQHF. The CDR3 region has the DNA TGTGCCAGCAGCTTGTATCGAGGGCCCAATCAGCCCCAGCATTTT.